This T cell receptor (beta chain) was sequenced in a study of long-term antiretroviral therapy in people with HIV. For the study at large: The earliest samples came from an era when ART typically awaited falling CD4 counts.

In the United States, treatment was given to all participants with HIV. immunoSEQ v3.0 was run at survey level. Produced via immunoSEQ multiplex PCR; TCRdb's table is partial and in-frame only. The sample contains 21,000 or so clones, more than 75% of which appear only once. V trimming: 5 bases; J trimming: 6 bases; junction bases outside the gene matches: 13. The germline gives CDR1 SGHAT, CDR2 FQNNGV. The CDR3 sequence is 17 residues long. Concerning this clone: The antigen is not known.

Study-level points and caveats: Relative to transplant donor controls, diversity remained lower despite increasing after ART. The clones with expansion before ART were dominant in the repertoire at all time points.

The V and J genes are TRBV11-2 and TRBJ2-7; 13 bases agree with TRBD2. The sequence was collected from a woman aged 45-60 years with HIV. Specimen: unsorted PBMCs, collected 2.5 to 2.7 years after starting antiretroviral therapy. The CDR3 DNA reads as TGTGCCAGCAGCCTACTAGCGGGAGGGCCGATATTCGGCGAGCAGTACTTC. Translation gives CASSLLAGGPIFGEQYF.